The 19 T cell receptor beta chains presented below share a single source sample, sequenced in a study of T and B cells in COVID-19 patients. BIOMED2 TRB-A/B primer pools were used in multiplex TRB PCR. One entry per CDR3 protein results from TCRdb running MiXCR on the multiplex PCR reads. Found here are around 5,100 distinct CDR3 sequences, about 25% of them singletons; the top ten hold around 35%. From blood, about 240-500 ng of genomic DNA served as TRB template. The sequencing input was blood. These TCRs come from a human donor with active COVID-19.

The V gene is TRBV20-1, the J gene TRBJ2-7; D possibly corresponds to TRBD1 (7 bases). CDR3 length: 15 residues. Trimming took off 0 bases at V and 2 bases at J, with 14 bases between the two ends. The germline V gene encodes CDR1 DFQATT and CDR2 SNEGSKA (reference sequence). In DNA form, the CDR3 reads TGCAGTGCTAGAGATTTGGCAGGGGGGCCCTACGAGCAGTACTTC. Its translation: CSARDLAGGPYEQYF.

The sample holds a few counts of this clonotype. The chain has TRBV7-2 and TRBJ2-6; D may be TRBD1 (5 bases). The CDR3 has 19 amino acids. Between the trimmed V and J ends, which lost 1 base and 3 bases, there was a span of 19 bases. Germline-derived CDR1 and CDR2 are SGHTA and FQGNSA. In DNA, the CDR3 is TGTGCCAGCAGCTTAGGGGGCCAGGTGGGGCTAGGTGGGGCCAACGTCCTGACTTTC. Its protein product is CASSLGGQVGLGGANVLTF.

This clonotype was counted a few times. The chain is built from TRBV5-5 and TRBJ1-5; D is perhaps TRBD1 (6 bases). The CDR3 loop spans 14 amino acids. V was trimmed by 4 bases and J by 9 bases, leaving 17 bases between them. The germline gives CDR1 SGHKS, CDR2 YYEKEE (reference sequence). The CDR3 loop is CASSPGHFDGPQHF. Written as DNA, the CDR3 is TGTGCCAGCAGCCCGGGACATTTTGATGGGCCCCAGCATTTT.

By sample fraction, this clonotype is medium-sized. This chain connects TRBV15 to TRBJ1-5; no firm D call. The CDR3 sequence is 14 residues long. CDR1 is LNHNV, CDR2 YYDKDF, per germline (reference sequence). Trimming stripped 0 bases from V and 3 bases from J, with 6 bases between. The CDR3 spells CATSRDLNNQPQHF. The CDR3 DNA reads as TGTGCCACCAGCAGAGATCTCAACAATCAGCCCCAGCATTTT. Full variable domain (outside the CDR3, taken from reference TRBV15 and TRBJ1-5): DAMVIQNPRYQVTQFGKPVTLSCSQTLNHNVMYWYQQKSSQAPKLLFHYYDKDFNNEADTPDNFQSRRPNTSFCFLDIRSPGLGDTAMYLCATSRDLNNQPQHFGDGTRLSIL.

This clonotype has only one observation. The chain joins TRBV12-3 or TRBV12-4 to TRBJ2-7; 14 bases agree with TRBD2. Trimming took 6 bases from V and 3 from J; bases not matched to a gene: 10. The CDR3 totals 17 residues. The CDR3 reads CASSSTGGLAGGYEQYF. CDR3 coding DNA: TGTGCCAGCAGCTCTACCGGAGGACTAGCGGGAGGCTACGAGCAGTACTTC.

This clonotype showed up just a few times. The chain has TRBV12-3 or TRBV12-4 and TRBJ2-3; 9 nucleotides agree with TRBD2. The trim removed 4 bases at V and 5 bases at J, leaving 4 bases unmatched. This CDR3 is 14 amino acids long. The CDR3 protein is CASSWREGRDTQYF. The CDR3 DNA is TGTGCCAGCAGTTGGCGGGAGGGTCGAGATACGCAGTATTTT.

This clonotype was detected only once. The chain is built from TRBV19 and TRBJ2-7; 13 bases fit TRBD2. Germline CDR1 reads LNHDA; CDR2 reads SQIVND (reference sequence). The CDR3 is made up of 15 amino acids. With 5 bases clipped from V and 6 bases from J, the junction kept 7 bases outside the gene matches. CDR3 sequence (DNA): TGTGCCAGTAGTCCGGGACTAGCGGGATCTTTCGAGCAGTACTTC. This codes for CASSPGLAGSFEQYF.

Judged by abundance, this clonotype is medium-sized. This rearrangement joins TRBV13 to TRBJ2-1; D is ambiguous. The CDR3 is 12 amino acids. The germline V gene encodes CDR1 PRHDT and CDR2 FYEKMQ (reference sequence). Between the trimmed V and J ends, which lost 4 bases and 3 bases, there was a span of 4 bases. The CDR3 here is CASSSVYNEQFF. CDR3 nucleotides: TGTGCCAGCAGCTCGGTCTACAATGAGCAGTTCTTC.

The chain is built from TRBV18 and TRBJ2-7; the D gene could be TRBD1 or TRBD2 (5 bases each). Germline CDR1 and CDR2: KGHSH and LQKENI. Trimming left V 3 bases short and J 0 bases short, with 12 bases between. The CDR3 contains 15 residues. In DNA, the CDR3 is TGTGCCAGCTCACCGCTGGGGACCAGCTCCTACGAGCAGTACTTC. Translation: CASSPLGTSSYEQYF.

This clonotype rates as medium-sized. V usage is TRBV19 and J usage is TRBJ2-6, with 8 bases that match TRBD1. This CDR3 spans 15 amino acids. V gave up 7 bases and J gave up 4 bases; unmatched junction bases: 6. The germline V gene has CDR1 LNHDA and CDR2 SQIVND (reference sequence). The CDR3 DNA follows: TGTGCCAGTAACAGGGGGTCGTTCGGGGCCAACGTCCTGACTTTC. Translating it yields CASNRGSFGANVLTF.

This clonotype was counted only a few times. The V call is TRBV24-1, the J call TRBJ2-1; 11 positions agree with TRBD2. CDR1 is KGHDR and CDR2 is SFDVKD in the germline V gene. CDR3 length equals 15 residues. V lost 4 bases, J lost 6 bases, and 4 bases stayed unmatched. The CDR3 nucleotides read TGTGCCACCAGTGACCCTGGGACTAGCGGCAATGAGCAGTTCTTC. Its translation: CATSDPGTSGNEQFF.

The chain links TRBV12-3 or TRBV12-4 to TRBJ2-3, with D perhaps TRBD1 or TRBD2 (5 bases each). The CDR3 has 14 residues. For the CDR3, the DNA is TGTGCTAGTGGCCTGACGGGGCTGGCAGATACGCAGTATTTT. Amino acid sequence: CASGLTGLADTQYF.

In this sample, this clonotype is medium-sized. The chain links TRBV30 to TRBJ1-1; tentatively, D is TRBD1 (6 bases). From germline, CDR1 is GTSNPN and CDR2 SVGIG (reference sequence). There are 11 residues in the CDR3. Trimming shortened V by 0 bases and J by 8 bases, and 7 bases separated the two germline ends. Here the CDR3 reads CAWSVTGEAFF. The CDR3 region has the DNA TGTGCCTGGAGTGTCACAGGGGAAGCTTTCTTT.

Notes on this clonotype: A read error may explain this, as a much larger clone is one base away. CDR3 sequence reads: CAWSVTLVGAYEQYF. CDR3 nucleotide sequence: TGTGCCTGGAGTGTTACCCTCGTGGGGGCCTACGAGCAGTACTTC. The rearrangement joins TRBV30 to TRBJ2-7; possibly TRBD1 or TRBD2 for D (5 bases each). The V gene lost 0 bases and the J gene lost 2 bases, with 14 bases spanning the gap. CDR1 is GTSNPN and CDR2 is SVGIG in the germline V gene (reference sequence). The CDR3 is 15 amino acids.

By sample share, this clonotype is medium-sized. The V gene is TRBV5-4, the J gene TRBJ2-1; D not resolved. CDR3 size: 13 residues. V was pared by 2 bases and J by 5 bases, with 8 bases between. Germline CDR1 reads SGHNT; CDR2 reads YYREEE (reference sequence). In DNA form, the CDR3 reads TGTGCCAGCAGCTTAACTACCAACAATGAGCAGTTCTTC. Amino acid sequence: CASSLTTNNEQFF.

By its share, this clonotype is medium-sized. This chain uses TRBV19 with TRBJ2-6; 11 nucleotides align to TRBD1. V lost 5 bases to trimming and J lost 0 bases; unmatched junction nucleotides: 6. CDR1 and CDR2 (germline): LNHDA, SQIVND (reference sequence). The CDR3 loop spans 18 amino acids. This CDR3 is CASSAGQGAFSGANVLTF. The CDR3 DNA reads as TGTGCCAGTAGTGCCGGACAGGGGGCTTTCTCTGGGGCCAACGTCCTGACTTTC.

This clonotype is large (0.1 to 1%) by share. V usage is TRBV11-1 and J usage is TRBJ2-7; either TRBD1 or TRBD2 may supply D (5 bases each). The CDR3 runs to 15 residues. Trimming pared 4 bases from V and 6 bases from J, leaving 19 bases between. Per germline, CDR1 SGHAT and CDR2 FQDESV (reference sequence). The CDR3 nucleotides read TGTGCCAGCAGCTCCCGGCAGTCGGGGACGGCCGAGCAGTACTTC. Its protein is CASSSRQSGTAEQYF. Based on the CDR3 plus reference TRBV11-1 and TRBJ2-7, the full variable domain is EAEVAQSPRYKITEKSQAVAFWCDPISGHATLYWYRQILGQGPELLVQFQDESVVDDSQLPKDRFSAERLKGVDSTLKIQPAELGDSAMYLCASSSRQSGTAEQYFGPGTRLTVT.

In this sample, this clonotype is medium-sized. V gene TRBV19 combines with J gene TRBJ2-7; TRBD1 agrees at 8 bases. Germline V gene lookup returns CDR1 LNHDA and CDR2 SQIVND (reference sequence). After removal of 5 bases from V and 1 base from J, the junction contained 10 bases not matched to a gene. This CDR3 has 16 amino acids. The CDR3 DNA sequence: TGTGCCAGTAGTGGGGCCCCAGGACAGGGATCCTACGAGCAGTACTTC. This gives the protein CASSGAPGQGSYEQYF.

This clonotype is labeled as medium-sized. The J gene is TRBJ2-6, the V gene TRBV29-1; D is unresolved. This CDR3 region has 19 residues. The V end lost 0 bases, the J end lost 1 base, and 19 bases lay between the germline ends. Per germline, CDR1 SQVTM and CDR2 ANQGSEA. In nucleotides, the CDR3 is TGCAGCGTTGAAGATCCGCCGAAGGCAGCCCCTTCTGGGGCCAACGTCCTGACTTTC. Protein sequence: CSVEDPPKAAPSGANVLTF.